Included here is one T cell receptor beta chain sequence, with context. Its antigen is not known. A much larger clone sits a single nucleotide away, making a read error possible. CDR3 length equals 13 residues. This specimen belongs to a study of post-analysis software for immune sequencing data. About the study: Some patients lacked subtype; others had relapsing-remitting, secondary progressive or progressive-relapsing disease.

Findings of the study overall: Relative to controls, patients with multiple sclerosis showed significantly lower normalized Chao1 diversity. F measure clustering grouped samples strongly by preparation batch. Roughly 5 TRBV segments (TRBV5-6, TRBV5-1 and TRBV20-1 among them) occurred more frequently in patients than in controls.

Carried by the TCR beta cDNA libraries were unique molecular identifiers. Each sample of about 0.9 to 10 million input T cells yielded about 500,000 cDNA molecules, so each molecule approximated one T cell. TCRdb fed the PCR reads into MiXCR, producing one record per CDR3 protein. Altogether over 700,000 distinct CDR3 sequences are present, 30% being singletons, with the ten largest covering around 0.55%. This chain connects TRBV12-3 or TRBV12-4 to TRBJ2-1; 8 bases line up with TRBD1. The end of the DNA aligns better with TRBJ2-7, so the J call may be wrong. This sequence originates from a girl aged 10-17 years with multiple sclerosis. Specimen: blood. For the CDR3, the DNA is TGTGCCAGCAGGGGACAGGCCTACAATGAGCAGTACTTC. It is translated as CASRGQAYNEQYF.